This T cell receptor (beta chain) was sequenced for a study of T cells in Graves' hyperthyroidism and ophthalmopathy. General study findings and limits: Onset of ophthalmopathy came a median roughly 6.9 months after the model predicted it.

At least ten counts were recorded for this clonotype. Its antigen is not identified. Per germline, CDR1 SGHVS and CDR2 FNYEAQ. This CDR3 region has 12 residues. The V gene lost 5 bases and the J gene lost 1 base, with 5 bases spanning the gap. What was amplified from RNA transcripts were TCR beta CDR3 regions. During a first-round RT-PCR of the TCR CDR3, the HTBI primer set was used. Via MiXCR, TCRdb re-called the multiplex PCR reads, giving one row per CDR3 protein. The sample has approximately 690,000 distinct CDR3 sequences; less than 25% are singletons. The TCR sequence derives from a man aged 30 to 39 with Graves' ophthalmopathy. The specimen was blood. J is TRBJ1-1 and V is TRBV7-6; D ambiguous. CDR3 in DNA: TGTGCCAGCAGCACCGCGAACACTGAAGCTTTCTTT. Protein product: CASSTANTEAFF.